The sequence of this T cell receptor (beta chain) was determined in a study of human T cells and chemical hapten exposure. For the study at large: Across the whole study, which lasted roughly five months, patients were given diphenylcyclopropenone on the scalp once a week.

The time point is: pre-sensitization, week 0. Treatment of the sample: therapeutic diphenylcyclopropenone sensitization with weekly scalp DPC. In its sample, this clonotype was seen a few times. Within the library, unique molecular identifiers were attached to each individual cDNA molecule. Original handling: Counts of TCRs in each sample centred on a median of around 96,000 and extended from about 24,000 to 680,000. TCRdb independently ran MiXCR on the RACE reads; one entry per CDR3 protein. The V and J calls and clone size come from TCRdb's table, not from the authors' own analysis. Of approximately 260,000 distinct CDR3 sequences in the sample, approximately 8.6% were seen once. Here the sequenced sample was whole blood, taken in connection with sensitization to the hapten diphenylcyclopropenone (DPC). The source of this sequence is a woman aged 40 to 55 with alopecia areata. Some clones in this sample may be carry-over from other donors' samples.

Here the CDR3 reads CSVQKRLSTDTQYF. In DNA form, the CDR3 reads TGCAGCGTTCAAAAGCGGCTTAGCACAGATACGCAGTATTTT. The gene calls are TRBV29-1 and TRBJ2-3; weak D call: TRBD2 (5 bases). CDR1 is SQVTM, CDR2 ANQGSEA, per germline. The CDR3 is made up of 14 amino acids. The V gene lost 5 bases and the J gene lost 0 bases, with 12 bases spanning the gap.